The text below deals with one T cell receptor beta chain. Some clones are missing from TCRdb's copy, which holds only in-frame ones; the method was immunoSEQ multiplex PCR. The table has around 20,000 clones, over 80% seen once. This record belongs to a study of lymphopenia after photon versus proton radiotherapy. The sequencing here drew on peripheral blood, taken from a patient treated with photon-based radiotherapy. The TCR originated in a man in his sixties with pancreatic cancer.

CDR3 sequence reads: CSIPVPGGLPHEQYF. CDR3 coding DNA: TGCAGCATACCCGTACCTGGGGGGCTACCCCACGAGCAGTACTTC. V and J are TRBV29-1 and TRBJ2-7; D may correspond to TRBD1 or TRBD2 (6 bases each). The CDR3 runs 15 residues. The ends were cut back, 8 bases at V and 5 bases at J, with 25 bases in the middle. Germline V gives CDR1 SQVTM, CDR2 ANQGSEA.